Listed below are T cell receptor beta chains from one sample, sequenced in a study of cytomegalovirus exposure and HLA in healthy donors. Measured with immunoSEQ multiplex PCR; TCRdb has only the in-frame clones, and not every one. The repertoire holds around 99,000 clones, with roughly 80% as singletons. Sequencing was performed on PBMCs. Every receptor here comes from a man aged 30 to 39 in good health and CMV-seropositive. Both conserved end residues are part of each CDR3. Each record gives: J gene, clone size, V gene, D gene, CDR3 protein, CDR3 DNA. The D gene is left open where the match is weak. Only some rows state a clone size, as once, few, many or a class for expanded clones.

j_call: TRBJ2-1; clone_size: .; v_call: TRBV13; d_call: TRBD2; cdr3_aa: CASSNHSGGIYNEQFF; cdr3_nt: TGTGCCAGCAGCAACCATAGCGGGGGGATATACAATGAGCAGTTCTTC
j_call: TRBJ2-5; clone_size: .; v_call: TRBV7-9; d_call: .; cdr3_aa: CASSLRAEEETQYF; cdr3_nt: TGTGCCAGCAGCTTAAGGGCGGAGGAAGAGACCCAGTACTTC
j_call: TRBJ1-1; clone_size: .; v_call: TRBV27; d_call: TRBD1; cdr3_aa: CASSFEGGTGIRAFF; cdr3_nt: TGTGCCAGCAGTTTCGAAGGGGGGACAGGGATAAGGGCTTTCTTT
j_call: TRBJ2-7; clone_size: few; v_call: TRBV7-8; d_call: .; cdr3_aa: CASSLRRYEQYF; cdr3_nt: TGTGCCAGCAGTTTAAGGCGGTACGAGCAGTACTTC
j_call: TRBJ2-7; clone_size: .; v_call: TRBV28; d_call: .; cdr3_aa: CASSRAYEQYF; cdr3_nt: TGTGCCAGCAGTCGGGCCTACGAGCAGTACTTC
j_call: TRBJ1-1; clone_size: .; v_call: TRBV5-5; d_call: .; cdr3_aa: CASSLVTDTEAFF; cdr3_nt: TGTGCCAGCAGCTTGGTCACGGACACTGAAGCTTTCTTT
j_call: TRBJ1-1; clone_size: .; v_call: TRBV7-2; d_call: .; cdr3_aa: CASSNWGGREAFF; cdr3_nt: TGTGCCAGCAGCAACTGGGGGGGCAGGGAAGCTTTCTTT
j_call: TRBJ2-7; clone_size: .; v_call: TRBV11-3; d_call: TRBD1; cdr3_aa: CASSFRDRAHEQYF; cdr3_nt: TGTGCCAGCAGCTTCCGGGACAGGGCCCACGAGCAGTACTTC
j_call: TRBJ2-3; clone_size: .; v_call: TRBV11-3; d_call: .; cdr3_aa: CASSLGKFGGTDTQYF; cdr3_nt: TGTGCCAGCAGCTTAGGAAAATTCGGGGGCACAGATACGCAGTATTTT
j_call: TRBJ1-2; clone_size: .; v_call: TRBV7-8; d_call: .; cdr3_aa: CASSPGFRGGIGYGYTF; cdr3_nt: TGTGCCAGCAGCCCGGGGTTTAGAGGGGGTATCGGCTATGGCTACACCTTC
j_call: TRBJ2-3; clone_size: few; v_call: TRBV6-6; d_call: TRBD1; cdr3_aa: CASRSRDRGSEDTQYF; cdr3_nt: TGTGCCAGCAGGTCCCGGGACAGGGGGTCCGAAGATACGCAGTATTTT
j_call: TRBJ2-7; clone_size: .; v_call: TRBV5-1; d_call: .; cdr3_aa: CASSAPNTTSNYEQYF; cdr3_nt: TGCGCCAGCAGCGCCCCAAACACGACTAGTAACTACGAGCAGTACTTC
j_call: TRBJ1-4; clone_size: .; v_call: TRBV25-1; d_call: .; cdr3_aa: CASYRNRPTNEKLFF; cdr3_nt: TGTGCCAGCTACAGGAACCGCCCAACTAATGAAAAACTGTTTTTT
j_call: TRBJ2-7; clone_size: .; v_call: TRBV4-1; d_call: TRBD2; cdr3_aa: CASSQTLGTLAVSYEQYF; cdr3_nt: TGCGCCAGCAGCCAAACCCTCGGGACGCTAGCGGTTTCCTACGAGCAGTACTTC
j_call: TRBJ1-2; clone_size: .; v_call: TRBV19; d_call: TRBD1; cdr3_aa: CASSIDPGQVYGYTF; cdr3_nt: TGTGCCAGTAGTATTGATCCGGGACAGGTCTATGGCTACACCTTC
j_call: TRBJ1-2; clone_size: .; v_call: TRBV5-5; d_call: .; cdr3_aa: CASSLSLNGYTF; cdr3_nt: TGTGCCAGCAGCTTATCGTTAAATGGCTACACCTTC
j_call: TRBJ1-3; clone_size: .; v_call: TRBV6-1; d_call: .; cdr3_aa: CASSGRGTGNTIYF; cdr3_nt: TGTGCCAGCAGTGGTAGGGGGACTGGAAACACCATATATTTT
j_call: TRBJ1-5; clone_size: .; v_call: TRBV4-1; d_call: .; cdr3_aa: CASSQDWSFRQPQHF; cdr3_nt: TGCGCCAGCAGCCAAGATTGGAGCTTTCGTCAGCCCCAGCATTTT
j_call: TRBJ1-6; clone_size: .; v_call: TRBV2; d_call: TRBD1; cdr3_aa: CASSRGPIPNNSPLHF; cdr3_nt: TGTGCCAGCTCCAGGGGGCCCATTCCAAATAATTCACCCCTCCACTTT
j_call: TRBJ2-2; clone_size: .; v_call: TRBV18; d_call: .; cdr3_aa: CASSPPGAANTGELFF; cdr3_nt: TGTGCCAGCTCACCCCCTGGGGCTGCGAACACCGGGGAGCTGTTTTTT
j_call: TRBJ2-1; clone_size: .; v_call: TRBV18; d_call: .; cdr3_aa: CASSPQGHGYNEQFF; cdr3_nt: TGTGCCAGCTCACCTCAGGGTCATGGTTACAATGAGCAGTTCTTC
j_call: TRBJ2-5; clone_size: .; v_call: TRBV5-1; d_call: .; cdr3_aa: CASSYRLAQETQYF; cdr3_nt: TGCGCCAGCAGCTATAGGCTAGCTCAAGAGACCCAGTACTTC
j_call: TRBJ2-7; clone_size: .; v_call: TRBV7-9; d_call: .; cdr3_aa: CASSPRGVLAYEQYF; cdr3_nt: TGTGCCAGCAGCCCCAGGGGGGTACTGGCCTACGAGCAGTACTTC
j_call: TRBJ1-1; clone_size: .; v_call: TRBV6-5; d_call: TRBD1; cdr3_aa: CASSPGQLTEAFF; cdr3_nt: TGTGCCAGCAGCCCGGGACAGCTCACTGAAGCTTTCTTT
j_call: TRBJ2-5; clone_size: .; v_call: TRBV6-5; d_call: .; cdr3_aa: CASVRGETQYF; cdr3_nt: TGTGCCAGCGTTAGAGGAGAGACCCAGTACTTC
j_call: TRBJ2-5; clone_size: .; v_call: TRBV30; d_call: .; cdr3_aa: CAWKMARGSQYF; cdr3_nt: TGTGCCTGGAAAATGGCCCGCGGCTCCCAGTACTTC
j_call: TRBJ2-3; clone_size: .; v_call: TRBV11-2; d_call: .; cdr3_aa: CASSADFGGLGDTQYF; cdr3_nt: TGTGCCAGCAGCGCGGACTTCGGGGGTTTGGGAGATACGCAGTATTTT